These 5 T cell receptor beta chains came from one sample sequenced in a study of shared clonotypes between healthy human individuals. Generated by immunoSEQ multiplex PCR, the TCRdb table keeps only in-frame clones and is missing some. The data show roughly 410,000 clones, with 90% to 97% seen just once and about 0.32% held by the top ten. The specimen was memory CD8+ T cells sorted from blood. Sample subset: CD45RO+ cells pooled with CCR7-negative TemRA cells. These TCRs come from a man aged 25-40 years in good health.

The chain couples TRBV4-1 to TRBJ2-3; weak D call: TRBD2 (5 bases). Trimming stripped 1 base from V and 4 bases from J, with 12 bases between. This CDR3 has 15 residues. Per germline, CDR1 MGHRA and CDR2 YSYEKL. The CDR3 nucleotides read TGCGCCAGCAGCCAAGCCGGGATTTTCGCAGATACGCAGTATTTT. This translates into CASSQAGIFADTQYF.

The gene calls are TRBV6-1 and TRBJ1-3; the match to TRBD1 covers 9 bases. V trimming: 7 bases; J trimming: 2 bases; junction bases outside the gene matches: 3. CDR1 and CDR2 (germline): MNHNS, SASEGT. The CDR3 is 14 residues long. The CDR3 sequence is CASIRDRAGNTIYF. Here the CDR3 DNA reads TGTGCCAGCATCCGGGACAGGGCTGGAAACACCATATATTTT.

This CDR3 reads CASSLLIGFQPQHF. As DNA, the CDR3 is TGTGCCAGCAGTTTATTAATAGGGTTTCAGCCCCAGCATTTT. The gene calls are TRBV28 and TRBJ1-5; D ambiguous. The CDR3 consists of 14 residues. Germline V gene sequence: CDR1 MDHEN, CDR2 SYDVKM. V dropped 1 base and J dropped 6 bases, with 10 bases sitting between them.

The genes are TRBV28 and TRBJ1-2; TRBD1 agrees at 7 bases. V dropped 4 bases and J dropped 6; count of bases not matched to a gene: 8. CDR3 length: 14 amino acids. The germline CDR1 and CDR2 sequences are MDHEN and SYDVKM. This CDR3 reads CASSYSGGGHGYTF. Here the CDR3 DNA reads TGTGCCAGCAGTTATTCAGGGGGAGGCCATGGCTACACCTTC.

The rearrangement uses TRBV30 and TRBJ2-6, with unresolved D. Germline-derived CDR1 and CDR2 are GTSNPN and SVGIG (reference sequence). CDR3 length: 16 residues. V dropped 0 bases and J dropped 2 bases, with 11 bases sitting between them. The CDR3 coding sequence is TGTGCCTGGAGTGTAGATGTCTGGGCTGGGGCCAACGTCCTGACTTTC. Encoded protein: CAWSVDVWAGANVLTF.